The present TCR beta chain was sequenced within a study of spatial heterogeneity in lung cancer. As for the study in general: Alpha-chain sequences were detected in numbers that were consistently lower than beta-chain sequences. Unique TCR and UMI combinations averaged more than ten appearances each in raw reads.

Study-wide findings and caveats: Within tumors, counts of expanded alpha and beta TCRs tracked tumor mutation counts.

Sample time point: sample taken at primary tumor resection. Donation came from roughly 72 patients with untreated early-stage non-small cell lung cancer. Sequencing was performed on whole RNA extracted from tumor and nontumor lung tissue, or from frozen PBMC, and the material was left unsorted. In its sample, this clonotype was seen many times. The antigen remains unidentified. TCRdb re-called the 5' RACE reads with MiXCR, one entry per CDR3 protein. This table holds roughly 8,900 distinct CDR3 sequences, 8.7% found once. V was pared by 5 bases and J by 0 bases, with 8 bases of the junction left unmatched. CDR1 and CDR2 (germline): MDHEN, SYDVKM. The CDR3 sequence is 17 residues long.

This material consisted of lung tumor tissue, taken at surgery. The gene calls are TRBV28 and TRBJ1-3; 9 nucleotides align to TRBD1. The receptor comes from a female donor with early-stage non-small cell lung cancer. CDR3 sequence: CASSTYGTGISGNTIYF. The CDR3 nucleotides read TGTGCCAGCAGTACCTACGGGACAGGGATCTCTGGAAACACCATATATTTT.